These 29 T cell receptor beta chains were all obtained from the same sample, sequenced in a study of blood T cell repertoires in COVID-19. Data came from immunoSEQ multiplex PCR; TCRdb stores just in-frame clones and leaves some out. The sample consists of more than 250,000 clones, 84% of them appearing once. The sequenced material came from peripheral blood. The receptors were gathered from a human donor in a cohort sampled during active COVID-19.

Here the CDR3 DNA reads TGTGCCAGCAGCTTGACAGGGGGCGCAGTCTCTACAAGTGAGCAGTTCTTC. It specifies CASSLTGGAVSTSEQFF. The chain employs TRBV7-2 and TRBJ2-1; 10 bases are a match to TRBD1. Germline CDR1 and CDR2: SGHTA and FQGNSA. Trimming took 3 bases from V and 9 from J; bases not matched to a gene: 14. The length of the CDR3 is 17 residues.

The V gene is TRBV19, the J gene TRBJ2-7; maybe TRBD1 (5 bases). Between the trimmed V and J ends, which lost 3 bases and 2 bases, there was a span of 14 bases. CDR3 length: 15 residues. Germline loops: CDR1 LNHDA, CDR2 SQIVND (reference sequence). CDR3 in amino acids: CASSIGRAIAYEQYF. CDR3 bases: TGTGCCAGTAGTATTGGCAGGGCAATCGCCTACGAGCAGTACTTC.

J is TRBJ1-3 and V is TRBV6-5; perhaps TRBD1 as D (6 bases). Trimming removed 8 bases from V and 4 bases from J, with 15 bases in between. This CDR3 spans 14 amino acids. Germline V gene sequence: CDR1 MNHEY, CDR2 SVGAGI. CDR3 nucleotide sequence: TGTGCCAGCCAAACAGGGCGCGGCGGAAACACCATATATTTT. Translation gives CASQTGRGGNTIYF.

The chain joins TRBV24-1 to TRBJ1-1, with TRBD1 matching over 11 bases. The germline gives CDR1 KGHDR, CDR2 SFDVKD. The CDR3 runs 16 residues. V trimming: 3 bases; J trimming: 5 bases; junction bases outside the gene matches: 7. The CDR3 protein is CATSDPGQGARTEAFF. CDR3 coding DNA: TGTGCCACCAGTGATCCCGGACAGGGGGCGCGAACTGAAGCTTTCTTT.

The chain combines TRBV10-2 with TRBJ2-4, with TRBD2 matching 8 bases. Germline assignment: CDR1 WSHSY and CDR2 SAAADI. The V segment lost 2 bases and the J segment 3 bases; nucleotides outside the gene matches: 9. The length of the CDR3 is 17 residues. CDR3 protein: CASSEIGGGTYKNIQYF. The CDR3 DNA sequence: TGCGCCAGCAGTGAGATTGGCGGGGGGACTTACAAAAACATTCAGTACTTC.

Of note for this clone: This sample also contains other DNA sequences that code for the same CDR3. The rearrangement uses TRBV5-1 and TRBJ1-2; 7 nucleotides line up with TRBD1. V was clipped by 0 bases and J by 7 bases; unmatched bases: 3. There are 13 residues in the CDR3. Per germline, CDR1 SGHRS and CDR2 YFSETQ. CDR3 loop: CASSLGTGGGYTF. The CDR3 coding sequence is TGCGCCAGCAGCTTGGGGACAGGCGGTGGCTACACCTTC.

This sequence joins TRBV5-5 and TRBJ2-7; D perhaps matches TRBD1 (5 bases). CDR1 SGHKS and CDR2 YYEKEE come from the germline V gene (reference sequence). Trimming pared 2 bases from V and 2 bases from J, leaving 11 bases between. This CDR3 contains 14 residues. The CDR3 nucleotides read TGTGCCAGCAGCTTATCAGGGCCTACCTACGAGCAGTACTTC. This translates into CASSLSGPTYEQYF.

This chain uses TRBV6-5 with TRBJ2-7; TRBD2 agrees at 10 bases. Germline trimming cut 6 bases from V and 5 bases from J; bases unmatched to any gene: 7. CDR3 size: 14 residues. CDR1 and CDR2 from the germline V gene are MNHEY and SVGAGI. The CDR3 protein is CASSLSGRENEQYF. CDR3 in DNA: TGTGCCAGCAGCTTGAGCGGGAGGGAGAACGAGCAGTACTTC.

This clone has only a few counts. The rearrangement joins TRBV6-2 or TRBV6-3 to TRBJ2-1, with 7 bases lining up with TRBD1. Trimming took 4 bases from V and 3 from J; bases not matched to a gene: 12. The CDR3 runs to 17 residues. Germline lookup yields CDR1 MNHEY and CDR2 SVGEGT. The CDR3 spells CASSSYYRGLGYNEQFF. CDR3 bases: TGTGCCAGCAGTTCGTACTACAGGGGTTTGGGCTACAATGAGCAGTTCTTC.

The chain links TRBV25-1 to TRBJ1-2, with D possibly TRBD1 on 5 matching bases. The CDR3 has 14 amino acids. CDR1 is MGHDK, CDR2 SYGVNS, per germline. Between the trimmed V and J ends, which lost 3 bases and 4 bases, there was a span of 12 bases. CDR3 protein: CASSDPGGFYGYTF. DNA of the CDR3: TGTGCCAGCAGTGATCCGGGGGGTTTCTATGGCTACACCTTC.

The chain joins TRBV9 to TRBJ1-1; D perhaps matches TRBD1 (6 bases). Trimming removed 4 bases at V and 4 bases at J, with 23 bases between. Germline values: CDR1 SGDLS, CDR2 YYNGEE. The CDR3 length is 17 residues. DNA for the CDR3: TGTGCCAGCAGCCCACTAGGACAGCTACCCACCTCCACTGAAGCTTTCTTT. Translation gives CASSPLGQLPTSTEAFF.

This clone showed up just once. V gene TRBV27 combines with J gene TRBJ2-3; 8 bases are shared with TRBD1. The V and J ends lost 5 bases and 1 base, in that order; junction bases with no gene match: 14. The CDR3 runs to 18 residues. Germline values: CDR1 MNHEY, CDR2 SMNVEV (reference sequence). The CDR3 nucleotides are TGTGCCAGCAGTCCCGGGACAGGCCACGCGGTTGGCACAGATACGCAGTATTTT. Protein sequence: CASSPGTGHAVGTDTQYF.

This sequence joins TRBV20-1 and TRBJ2-5, with D unclear. The germline gives CDR1 DFQATT, CDR2 SNEGSKA (reference sequence). This CDR3 is built from 13 residues. Trimming stripped 3 bases from V and 2 bases from J, with 10 bases between. This CDR3 reads CSASDQQQETQYF. CDR3 coding DNA: TGCAGTGCTAGTGATCAACAGCAAGAGACCCAGTACTTC.

The rearrangement joins TRBV29-1 to TRBJ1-1, with D unresolved. Deletions cut 7 bases from V and 0 bases from J, with 9 bases between. CDR1 and CDR2 (germline): SQVTM, ANQGSEA. The CDR3 runs to 12 residues. The CDR3: CSASSLNTEAFF. CDR3 nucleotides: TGCAGCGCATCGAGTCTGAACACTGAAGCTTTCTTT. The full variable domain, with the rest looked up from reference TRBV29-1 and TRBJ1-1, is SAVISQKPSRDICQRGTSLTIQCQVDSQVTMMFWYRQQPGQSLTLIATANQGSEATYESGFVIDKFPISRPNLTFSTLTVSNMSPEDSSIYLCSASSLNTEAFFGQGTRLTVV.

The CDR3 sequence: CASSQGRVVRYGYTF. The CDR3 region has the DNA TGTGCCAGCAGCCAGGGCAGGGTGGTGCGGTATGGCTACACCTTC. V usage is TRBV3-1 (or the pseudogene TRBV3-2) and J usage is TRBJ1-2, with D maybe TRBD1 (5 bases). The ends were cut back, 3 bases at V and 5 bases at J, with 16 bases in the middle. The germline CDR1 and CDR2 sequences are LGHDT and YNNKEL (reference sequence). This CDR3 comprises 15 residues.

The chain carries TRBV7-2 and TRBJ2-3; 9 bases are a match to TRBD1. The germline gives CDR1 SGHTA, CDR2 FQGNSA. V gave up 4 bases and J gave up 3 bases; unmatched junction bases: 11. The CDR3 loop spans 17 amino acids. As DNA, the CDR3 is TGTGCCAGCAGCTCCACCGGGACAGGGTTCGCTACAGATACGCAGTATTTT. Protein product: CASSSTGTGFATDTQYF.

The CDR3 here is CASKGTNSNTIYF. The CDR3 nucleotides are TGTGCCAGCAAGGGGACAAACTCCAACACCATATATTTT. This chain joins TRBV2 and TRBJ1-3, with a possible D match to TRBD1 (6 bases). The CDR3 contains 13 residues. Deletions cut 7 bases from V and 7 bases from J, with 14 bases between. The germline CDR1 and CDR2 sequences are SNHLY and FYNNEI.

This chain uses TRBV5-1 with TRBJ2-7; tentatively, D is TRBD1 (6 bases). The CDR3 runs to 13 residues. Trimming stripped 5 bases from V and 4 bases from J, with 13 bases between. CDR1 and CDR2 from the germline V gene are SGHRS and YFSETQ. The CDR3 DNA follows: TGCGCCAGCAGAACCGGGACAAAGTACGAGCAGTACTTC. Amino acid sequence: CASRTGTKYEQYF.

DNA of the CDR3: TGTGCCAGCACCGGGGGTTTTAATGAAAAACTGTTTTTT. Encoded protein: CASTGGFNEKLFF. The chain couples TRBV19 to TRBJ1-4; tentative D call: TRBD1 (5 bases). Germline CDR1 is LNHDA and CDR2 is SQIVND (reference sequence). V was trimmed by 9 bases and J by 4 bases, leaving 12 bases between them. CDR3 length equals 13 residues.

The chain has TRBV18 and TRBJ1-2; D gene uncertain. Germline CDR1 is KGHSH and CDR2 is LQKENI. The CDR3 covers 13 residues. With 8 bases removed from V and 4 bases from J, the gap between germline ends came to 14 bases. The CDR3 reads CASALQSGYGYTF. The CDR3 coding sequence is TGTGCCAGCGCTCTTCAATCGGGCTATGGCTACACCTTC.

The genes are TRBV29-1 and TRBJ2-5; 8 nucleotides agree with TRBD2. Germline values: CDR1 SQVTM, CDR2 ANQGSEA. The CDR3 contains 15 residues. The trim removed 1 base at V and 0 bases at J, leaving 4 bases unmatched. The CDR3 loop reads CSVEAAGGYQETQYF. The CDR3 nucleotides read TGCAGCGTTGAAGCGGCGGGGGGCTACCAAGAGACCCAGTACTTC.

The V gene is TRBV28, the J gene TRBJ2-7, with D maybe TRBD1 (6 bases). In germline, CDR1 is MDHEN, CDR2 SYDVKM. The CDR3 totals 14 residues. Between the trimmed V and J ends, which lost 5 bases and 5 bases, there was a span of 16 bases. The CDR3 DNA reads TGTGCCAGCAGTACGTTACAGGGTGCCGACGAGCAGTACTTC. Its protein is CASSTLQGADEQYF.

This clone occurred a few times. J is TRBJ2-3 and V is TRBV29-1; D possibly corresponds to TRBD1 (8 bases). V was trimmed by 3 bases and J by 3 bases, leaving 13 bases between them. The CDR3 contains 14 residues. The germline gives CDR1 SQVTM, CDR2 ANQGSEA. The CDR3 coding sequence is TGCAGCGTTGATACAGGGGGGGAGACAGATACGCAGTATTTT. This translates into CSVDTGGETDTQYF.

The chain combines TRBV10-2 with TRBJ1-6; D possibly corresponds to TRBD1 (5 bases). The CDR3 sequence is 14 residues long. Germline CDR1 reads WSHSY; CDR2 reads SAAADI. The CDR3 region has the DNA TGCGCGACCTCGATCCGGGACTCGGGTTCACCCCTCCACTTT. It yields the protein CATSIRDSGSPLHF.

The V gene is TRBV5-1, the J gene TRBJ2-1; perhaps TRBD2 as D (6 bases). Trimming pared 3 bases from V and 4 bases from J, leaving 17 bases between. Germline assignment: CDR1 SGHRS and CDR2 YFSETQ. CDR3 size: 16 residues. The CDR3 bases are TGCGCCAGCAGCTCCCGTTTGGGGGGATTATACAATGAGCAGTTCTTC. Its translation is CASSSRLGGLYNEQFF.

The J gene is TRBJ2-3, the V gene TRBV5-6; 14 nucleotides align to TRBD2. Unmatched junction bases numbered 2, after V lost 4 bases and J lost 4 bases. Germline values: CDR1 SGHDT, CDR2 YYEEEE. This CDR3 is built from 15 residues. The CDR3: CASSQGLAGADTQYF. The CDR3 nucleotides are TGTGCCAGCAGCCAGGGACTAGCGGGAGCAGATACGCAGTATTTT.

The J gene is TRBJ2-1, the V gene TRBV5-1, with 10 bases that match TRBD1. The ends lost 1 base at V and 7 bases at J; junction bases unmatched: 5. The CDR3 consists of 15 residues. Germline values: CDR1 SGHRS, CDR2 YFSETQ. CDR3 DNA: TGCGCCAGCAGCTTGTCGCGACAGGGGGCAAATGAGCAGTTCTTC. Its protein is CASSLSRQGANEQFF. The full variable domain, with the rest looked up from reference TRBV5-1 and TRBJ2-1, is KAGVTQTPRYLIKTRGQQVTLSCSPISGHRSVSWYQQTPGQGLQFLFEYFSETQRNKGNFPGRFSGRQFSNSRSEMNVSTLELGDSALYLCASSLSRQGANEQFFGPGTRLTVL.

The chain carries TRBV7-9 and TRBJ2-1; TRBD1 agrees at 7 bases. Germline CDR1 is SEHNR and CDR2 is FQNEAQ (reference sequence). J lost 6 bases, V lost 2 bases, and 4 bases had no gene match. This CDR3 contains 14 residues. The CDR3 region has the DNA TGTGCCAGCAGCTTAAGGGACAGACTCAATGAGCAGTTCTTC. Amino acids: CASSLRDRLNEQFF.

The CDR3 coding sequence is TGTGCCTCCCGTCCGGGGGGCGGTGAGCAGTTCTTC. Protein: CASRPGGGEQFF. The V call is TRBV6-5, the J call TRBJ2-1, with D possibly TRBD2 on 7 matching bases. This CDR3 has 12 amino acids. CDR1 is MNHEY and CDR2 is SVGAGI in the germline V gene. Trimming left V 11 bases short and J 9 bases short, with 17 bases between.